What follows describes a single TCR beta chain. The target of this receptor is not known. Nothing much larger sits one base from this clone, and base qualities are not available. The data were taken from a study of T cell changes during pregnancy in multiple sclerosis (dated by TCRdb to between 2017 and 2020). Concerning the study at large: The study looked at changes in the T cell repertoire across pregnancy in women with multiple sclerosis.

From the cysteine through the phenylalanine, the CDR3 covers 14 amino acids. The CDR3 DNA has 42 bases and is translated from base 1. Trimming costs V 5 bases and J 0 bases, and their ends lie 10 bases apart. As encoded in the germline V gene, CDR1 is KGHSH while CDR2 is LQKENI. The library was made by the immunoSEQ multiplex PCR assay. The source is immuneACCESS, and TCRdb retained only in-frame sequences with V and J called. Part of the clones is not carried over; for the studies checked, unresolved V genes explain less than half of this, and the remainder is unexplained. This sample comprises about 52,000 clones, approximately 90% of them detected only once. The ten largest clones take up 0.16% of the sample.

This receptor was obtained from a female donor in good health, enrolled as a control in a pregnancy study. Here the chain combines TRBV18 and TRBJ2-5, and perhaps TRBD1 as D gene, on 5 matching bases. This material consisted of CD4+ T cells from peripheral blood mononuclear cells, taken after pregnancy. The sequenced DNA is TGTGCCAGCTCATCTCAGGGATACCAAGAGACCCAGTACTTC. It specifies CASSSQGYQETQYF.